A selection of T cell receptor beta chains follows, all from one sample in a study of T-cell memory formation after mild COVID-19. MiXCR was run by TCRdb on the 5' RACE reads, yielding one entry per CDR3 protein. The table lists over 300,000 distinct CDR3 sequences, roughly 19% of them singletons. The sequenced sample consisted of PBMCs or a T cell subset sorted from them (not recorded which). The receptors stem from a man aged 18 to 30 who had mild COVID-19 (a few samples of this study predate the infection). Cell type and time point are not known. Each CDR3 is given with its conserved first and last residue.

J: TRBJ1-3; V: TRBV5-4; CDR3: CASSLGTSGRNTIYF
J: TRBJ2-2; V: TRBV11-2; CDR3: CASSPQQGYTGELFF
J: TRBJ1-2; V: TRBV12-3/TRBV12-4; CDR3: CASRLGGIVGYGYTF
J: TRBJ2-1; V: TRBV6-2/TRBV6-3; CDR3: CASRDRGTLGEQFF
J: TRBJ1-6; V: TRBV7-8; CDR3: CASRPGGASYNSPLHF
J: TRBJ1-6; V: TRBV6-5; CDR3: CASRLGGGISPLHF
J: TRBJ2-5; V: TRBV3-1; CDR3: CASKVEPAEETQYF
J: TRBJ2-2; V: TRBV7-7; CDR3: CASSPARQGNTGELFF
J: TRBJ2-2; V: TRBV27; CDR3: CASSPTNTGELFF
J: TRBJ2-2; V: TRBV4-2; CDR3: CASSQELASGELFF
J: TRBJ1-1; V: TRBV7-3; CDR3: CASRISRDTEAFF
J: TRBJ1-1; V: TRBV29-1; CDR3: CSVDRIGNTEAFF
J: TRBJ2-4; V: TRBV28; CDR3: CASRAEGAKNIQYF
J: TRBJ2-3; V: TRBV5-1; CDR3: CASSLAIPPDTQYF
J: TRBJ1-2; V: TRBV4-1; CDR3: CASSRWGGDPAGYGYTF
J: TRBJ1-5; V: TRBV6-1; CDR3: CASRGDGRTGGRYKPQHF
J: TRBJ2-2; V: TRBV10-2; CDR3: CASSWGGNTGELFF
J: TRBJ2-3; V: TRBV7-2; CDR3: CASSLALLAGHTDTQYF
J: TRBJ1-5; V: TRBV6-2/TRBV6-3; CDR3: CASRRGFRDRTNPHQPQHF
J: TRBJ2-1; V: TRBV24-1; CDR3: CATRRGSEGEQFF
J: TRBJ2-3; V: TRBV20-1; CDR3: CSANEVAGRADTQYF
J: TRBJ1-2; V: TRBV11-2; CDR3: CASSPLVSGRGYGYTF
J: TRBJ2-3; V: TRBV20-1; CDR3: CSAPKPGASTDTQYF
J: TRBJ2-1; V: TRBV7-9; CDR3: CASSSRGGRPGNEQFF
J: TRBJ1-6; V: TRBV18; CDR3: CASSPQESSYNSPLHF
J: TRBJ1-6; V: TRBV18; CDR3: CASSPTDRDSPLHF
J: TRBJ2-5; V: TRBV4-1; CDR3: CASSQEISWETQYF
J: TRBJ1-1; V: TRBV6-5; CDR3: CASRRPTPMNTEAFF
J: TRBJ1-5; V: TRBV12-3/TRBV12-4; CDR3: CASSFSEEQPQHF
J: TRBJ2-3; V: TRBV7-9; CDR3: CASSMASAINTDTQYF
J: TRBJ2-7; V: TRBV7-6; CDR3: CASSSLHEQYF
J: TRBJ2-7; V: TRBV12-3/TRBV12-4; CDR3: CASSLGYEQYF
J: TRBJ1-1; V: TRBV7-2; CDR3: CASSFGRVATEAFF
J: TRBJ2-5; V: TRBV4-2; CDR3: CASSPTSGAMQETQYF
J: TRBJ2-2; V: TRBV11-2; CDR3: CASSFIVGTGELFF
J: TRBJ2-1; V: TRBV5-1; CDR3: CASSFDRYNEQFF
J: TRBJ1-6; V: TRBV6-2/TRBV6-3; CDR3: CASSEGNSPLHF
J: TRBJ2-1; V: TRBV27; CDR3: CASRSISGYEQFF
J: TRBJ2-1; V: TRBV4-3; CDR3: CASSQDPRGGEQFF
J: TRBJ2-4; V: TRBV5-1; CDR3: CASSLGGSTKNIQYF
J: TRBJ2-1; V: TRBV4-2; CDR3: CASSQDVGEAYNEQFF
J: TRBJ1-6; V: TRBV27; CDR3: CASSWGNNSPLHF
J: TRBJ2-1; V: TRBV7-9; CDR3: CASSPLGGGSSYNEQFF